These T cell receptor beta chains were read from a single sample in a study of blood T cell repertoires in COVID-19. Clones were read by immunoSEQ multiplex PCR, and TCRdb kept only the in-frame ones, dropping some. Altogether 160,000 or so clones are present, 75% to 85% being singletons, with the ten largest covering around a tenth. Sequenced: peripheral blood. These receptors came from a woman aged 45 to 65 with acute or convalescent COVID-19. CDR3s leave out the opening cysteine and the closing phenylalanine or tryptophan. Fields, in order: V gene, clone size, J gene, CDR3 protein. Not all rows give a size; the values are once, few, many and, for expanded clones, a class.

TRBV5-1	.	TRBJ2-5	ASSSSGGLETQY
TRBV6-5	.	TRBJ2-7	ASSSRVAGEY
TRBV28	.	TRBJ1-4	ASSLGGEKLF
TRBV2	.	TRBJ1-1	ASALTGFTEAF
TRBV13	.	TRBJ1-1	ASSAIDRNTEAF
TRBV7-9	.	TRBJ1-6	ASSLALQGFSSPLH
TRBV6-5	.	TRBJ2-5	ASSSGGHGSQETQY
TRBV19	once	TRBJ2-7	ASSTTGTSGRAPPY
TRBV14	few	TRBJ2-3	ASSRLFGQGAADTQY
TRBV5-8	.	TRBJ2-7	ASSSRRGPTPNEQY
TRBV10-2	.	TRBJ1-6	ASRGPGAPFSPLH
TRBV25-1	.	TRBJ1-3	ASRGGQGGPGNTIY
TRBV15	.	TRBJ1-1	ATSRDPGMTEAF
TRBV3-1/TRBV3-2	.	TRBJ1-6	ASSPEGGLEAPGSPLH
TRBV4-2	.	TRBJ2-2	ASSPGGLAGNTGELF
TRBV7-6	.	TRBJ2-7	ASSLVYGRGKYYEQY
TRBV7-8	.	TRBJ1-6	ASSLAFQGADSPLH
TRBV5-1	once	TRBJ1-5	ASSLTGTYNQPQH
TRBV6-2/TRBV6-3	.	TRBJ2-2	ASSLVTGWDTGELF
TRBV19	.	TRBJ2-1	ASSIPTAGGINEQF
TRBV5-4	.	TRBJ2-5	ASSLAGGRRETQY
TRBV27	.	TRBJ1-2	ASKRESLGPDYGYT
TRBV4-2	.	TRBJ2-3	ASSHLSGLAGRGSDTQY
TRBV30	.	TRBJ1-4	AWSAGGSTNEKLF
TRBV24-1	.	TRBJ1-1	ATSDSDSRGTEVF
TRBV28	.	TRBJ2-7	ASKAVLYEQY
TRBV5-5	.	TRBJ1-3	ASRNDRGISGNTIY
TRBV4-2	once	TRBJ2-3	ASSPTSGDSTDTQY
TRBV30	.	TRBJ1-5	AWRGQGPWSNQPQH